The rows below give T cell receptor beta chains drawn from one sample of a study of CD8 T cells in ankylosing spondylitis. TCRdb recomputed calls from the 5' RACE reads with MiXCR, one row per CDR3 protein. The repertoire includes about 390,000 distinct CDR3 sequences, 20% to 25% of them detected once, and approximately 15% sits in the top ten. Sequenced material: blood, either unsorted or a sorted T cell fraction (not recorded which). All receptors come from a male donor with ankylosing spondylitis. CDR3s include the opening cysteine and the closing phenylalanine or tryptophan. D genes are given only for firm matches. Size values are once, few and many counts, or a class for expanded clones, and some rows have none.

.	.	TRBV25-1	TRBJ2-3	CASGLAGTDTQYF	TGTGCCAGCGGGTTAGCGGGCACAGATACGCAGTATTTT
.	.	TRBV7-9	TRBJ1-6	CASSLGGYNSPLHF	TGTGCCAGCAGCTTAGGGGGTTACAATTCACCCCTCCACTTT
TRBD1	few	TRBV9	TRBJ2-7	CASSVGLDRGYEQYF	TGTGCCAGCAGCGTAGGTTTGGACAGGGGCTACGAGCAGTACTTC
TRBD2	few	TRBV12-3/TRBV12-4	TRBJ2-1	CASSLRLAGVREQFF	TGTGCCAGCAGTTTGAGGCTAGCGGGAGTTCGTGAGCAGTTCTTC
.	.	TRBV6-5	TRBJ1-5	CASSYSGAGVSGNQPQHF	TGTGCCAGCAGTTACTCGGGTGCCGGGGTTTCGGGCAATCAGCCCCAGCATTTT
TRBD1	few	TRBV5-1	TRBJ1-4	CASSLGDRLNEKLFF	TGCGCCAGCAGCTTGGGGGACAGGCTGAATGAAAAACTGTTTTTT
.	.	TRBV12-3/TRBV12-4	TRBJ2-3	CASSLPNTQYF	TGTGCCAGCAGTTTACCGAATACGCAGTATTTT
TRBD1	.	TRBV7-2	TRBJ1-1	CASSLFVGQGITEAFF	TGTGCCAGCAGCTTATTCGTTGGACAGGGGATAACTGAAGCTTTCTTT
TRBD2	few	TRBV10-3	TRBJ2-1	CAISATSGRLDEQFF	TGTGCCATCAGTGCGACTAGCGGGAGGTTAGATGAGCAGTTCTTC
.	few	TRBV7-7	TRBJ2-1	CASSLGAGEVYEQFF	TGTGCCAGCAGCTTAGGAGCAGGGGAGGTCTATGAGCAGTTCTTC
.	.	TRBV30	TRBJ1-2	CAWTGFDGYTF	TGTGCCTGGACCGGCTTTGATGGCTACACCTTC
.	few	TRBV5-6	TRBJ2-1	CASSWDLGLSANEQFF	TGTGCCAGCAGCTGGGACTTAGGATTGAGCGCGAATGAGCAGTTCTTC
.	.	TRBV4-2	TRBJ2-7	CASSQDMRGASYEQYF	TGTGCCAGCAGCCAAGATATGAGGGGGGCTTCCTACGAGCAGTACTTC
.	many	TRBV12-3/TRBV12-4	TRBJ1-4	CASSFLFDRRIEKLFF	TGTGCCAGCAGTTTTCTTTTCGACAGGAGGATCGAAAAACTGTTTTTT
TRBD2	.	TRBV28	TRBJ2-1	CASSFAGGSSYNEQFF	TGTGCCAGCAGTTTCGCGGGGGGAAGCTCCTACAATGAGCAGTTCTTC
TRBD2	.	TRBV25-1	TRBJ2-1	CASRTGTSVTEQFF	TGTGCCAGCAGAACCGGGACTAGCGTTACTGAGCAGTTCTTC
TRBD1	few	TRBV27	TRBJ1-6	CASSFFRGLGNSPLHF	TGTGCCAGCAGTTTCTTCAGGGGGCTTGGCAATTCACCCCTCCACTTT
.	.	TRBV5-1	TRBJ2-3	CASSPRSGPSTDTQYF	TGCGCCAGCAGCCCAAGGAGCGGTCCTAGCACAGATACGCAGTATTTT
TRBD2	few	TRBV4-1	TRBJ2-5	CASSQQGGSVQETQYF	TGCGCCAGCAGCCAGCAGGGAGGGTCGGTTCAAGAGACCCAGTACTTC
.	few	TRBV12-3/TRBV12-4	TRBJ2-2	CASTYQRDTGELFF	TGTGCCAGCACCTACCAGAGGGACACCGGGGAGCTGTTTTTT
.	.	TRBV5-1	TRBJ2-1	CASSPSTQGGNNEQFF	TGCGCCAGCTCTCCCAGTACGCAGGGAGGTAACAATGAGCAGTTCTTC
.	.	TRBV28	TRBJ2-7	CASSLRAPYEQYF	TGTGCCAGCAGTCTTCGGGCGCCCTACGAGCAGTACTTC
TRBD2	many	TRBV12-3/TRBV12-4	TRBJ2-5	CASSRLAGGETQYF	TGTGCCAGCAGTCGACTAGCGGGGGGGGAGACCCAGTACTTC
TRBD2	few	TRBV3-1	TRBJ2-5	CASSSPRTSGRVETQYF	TGTGCCAGCAGCTCCCCAAGGACTAGCGGGAGGGTCGAGACCCAGTACTTC
TRBD1	.	TRBV6-1	TRBJ1-1	CASRRTGVNTEAFF	TGTGCCAGCAGGCGGACAGGGGTTAATACTGAAGCTTTCTTT
.	.	TRBV12-3/TRBV12-4	TRBJ2-3	CASSLAARESTQYF	TGTGCCAGCAGTTTAGCGGCCCGGGAGAGTACGCAGTATTTT
TRBD1	many	TRBV10-3	TRBJ2-7	CAISDGDRVAYEQYF	TGTGCCATCAGTGACGGGGACAGGGTCGCGTACGAGCAGTACTTC
.	.	TRBV19	TRBJ2-3	CASSIDPATDTQYF	TGTGCCAGTAGTATAGACCCAGCGACAGATACGCAGTATTTT
.	few	TRBV4-2	TRBJ2-7	CASSQEGNVDEQYF	TGTGCCAGCAGCCAAGAGGGAAACGTTGACGAGCAGTACTTC
.	.	TRBV11-3	TRBJ2-2	CASSLHTANTGELFF	TGTGCCAGCAGCTTACACACGGCGAACACCGGGGAGCTGTTTTTT
TRBD2	.	TRBV4-1	TRBJ2-3	CASSQDHRERSSVAGPTDTQYF	TGCGCCAGCAGCCAAGATCATAGGGAGCGAAGTTCTGTAGCGGGACCCACAGATACGCAGTATTTT
.	few	TRBV7-2	TRBJ2-7	CASSSPDYVVYEQYF	TGTGCCAGCAGTTCACCGGACTACGTGGTGTACGAGCAGTACTTC
.	.	TRBV18	TRBJ2-3	CASSPSGGRTDTQYF	TGTGCCAGCTCACCCAGTGGGGGTCGGACAGATACGCAGTATTTT
TRBD1	few	TRBV5-1	TRBJ2-2	CASSFDRGYSGELFF	TGCGCCAGCAGCTTTGACAGGGGGTACTCCGGGGAGCTGTTTTTT
.	many	TRBV28	TRBJ2-4	CASSPRPQSFQYF	TGTGCCAGCAGTCCTCGGCCCCAAAGCTTTCAGTACTTC